This T cell receptor beta chain was captured by sequencing in a study of cytomegalovirus exposure and HLA in healthy donors. Study conclusions and caveats: Overall, some 160 TCR beta chains were annotated as cytomegalovirus-associated. In all likelihood, a cluster of highly shared sequence variants was a sequencing artifact. In a later analysis, HLA-associated beta chains showed higher expansion and lower generation probabilities than comparable chains.

Primers included in the PCR were 60 Vbeta and 13 Jbeta primers. Sequenced by immunoSEQ multiplex PCR; TCRdb stores in-frame clones only, minus some. The table includes 150,000 or so clones, about three quarters detected once. As for this clone: Its matching antigen is unknown.

The receptor was derived from a female donor in good health and CMV-seronegative. Sequencing input: PBMCs.

The CDR3 region has the DNA TGTGCCAGCAGCTTAATGACAGTGAAGTCACCCCTCCACTTT. Amino acid sequence: CASSLMTVKSPLHF. The chain has TRBV5-4 and TRBJ1-6; D might be TRBD1 (5 bases). Trimming took 2 bases from V and 10 from J, leaving 13 bases between them. Germline assignment: CDR1 SGHNT and CDR2 YYREEE (reference sequence). This CDR3 comprises 14 residues. Full variable domain (rest looked up from reference TRBV5-4 and TRBJ1-6): ETGVTQSPTHLIKTRGQQVTLRCSSQSGHNTVSWYQQALGQGPQFIFQYYREEENGRGNFPPRFSGLQFPNYSSELNVNALELDDSALYLCASSLMTVKSPLHFGNGTRLTVT.